This T cell receptor (beta chain) was retrieved from a study of T cells in Graves' hyperthyroidism and ophthalmopathy (dated by TCRdb to the late 2010s). About the full investigation: Peripheral blood samples were taken at initial diagnosis, before any treatment was given. The paper describes TCR Vbeta CDR3 sequencing of 130 to 150 peripheral blood samples, made up of about 40 ophthalmopathy patients, around 73 hyperthyroidism patients and about 17 progressor patients. A discovery cohort of about a hundred patients, about 44 with Graves' ophthalmopathy and fewer than 65 with stable Graves' hyperthyroidism, was used to find distinguishing TCR V-J signatures. The 100 or so discovery patients were randomly divided into training and test sets at a 7:3 ratio. The study also compared thyroid tissue and blood T-cell repertoires from 6 or 7 Graves' hyperthyroidism patients. Following sampling, methimazole starting at 30 mg daily was given to hyperthyroidism patients, and high-dose intravenous methylprednisolone was given to ophthalmopathy patients. An independent validation cohort of some 18 hyperthyroidism patients and roughly 16 patients who later progressed to ophthalmopathy tested prospective prediction of ophthalmopathy.

In the ophthalmopathy patients, disease was moderately to severely active, with a Clinical Activity Score of 3 or more, a NOSPECS grade of 4 or more, and a duration of less than 3 months. Any patient with an uncontrolled infection, another autoimmune disease, pregnancy or lactation was excluded. Diagnoses were established on the basis of clinical symptoms, serum thyroxine and TRAb, thyroid ultrasound, and orbital computed tomography. PBMCs were separated from 8 to 10 ml of fresh peripheral blood using Ficoll-Paque density gradient centrifugation. Trizol reagent was used to extract total RNA, and RNA quality was then checked on an Agilent 2100 Bioanalyzer. CDR3 length: 17 amino acids, cysteine to phenylalanine. Only the CDR3 portion is preserved as DNA: 51 bases, with reading frame beginning at the first base. Via the germline V gene (reference sequence), CDR1 is MNHEY and CDR2 SMNVEV. V lost 0 bases and J lost 0 bases; the stretch between them is 12 bases long.

Overall study results and their limits: Most expanded thyroid clonotypes (frequency above 0.001) were also detected in blood, suggesting blood repertoires may reflect thyroid immune responses. Sample size was not statistically predetermined, and blinding of investigators to group allocation was not performed. During validation, the model predicted progression to ophthalmopathy a median of approximately 7 months ahead of onset, with almost 71% sensitivity and around 72% specificity. A 13 V-J signature model separated ophthalmopathy from stable hyperthyroidism, with 87.88% sensitivity and 81.08% specificity in cross-validation and 80%/75% in testing.

TCR beta CDR3 regions were amplified from RNA transcripts. For the first round of RT-PCR on the TCR CDR3, the HTBI primer set was used together with the Qiagen OneStep RT-PCR kit. The libraries were constructed in a second round of multiplex PCR and then size-selected and purified. Paired-end sequencing of the libraries was performed with 100 bp reads on an Illumina HiSeq2000. In the original analysis: SOAPnuke was used to process the raw data, throwing out any read that contained adapters or uncalled bases, had a mean Phred below 15, or lacked an exact constant-primer or identifier match. High-quality paired reads were merged with COPE v1.2.5, and unique nucleotide sequences were defined as clonotypes. Clonotypes were aligned to IMGT TRBV, TRBD and TRBJ reference segments using MiTCR v1.1. Analysis was restricted to V-J combinations with a frequency above 0.0001, which covered roughly 99% of repertoires. The TCS score was defined as F50 (clonal expansion) divided by E x V (chaos), with BLOSUM62-based TCRdist calculated between CDR3 peptides within each V-J. Welch's t-statistics and random forest reduced 450 to 600 V-J features to roughly 13, which were used in a naive Bayes classifier (R e1071). TCRdb trimmed public reads at Q25 via fastp, called clones via MiXCR and kept in-frame beta chains. All rows with the same CDR3 protein become a single entry with the most common DNA and genes. The V and J calls shown here were made by TCRdb, not taken from the authors' results. The table for this sample lists 660,000 or so distinct CDR3 sequences; around 21% of them were counted only once. Together, the top ten hold over 30% of the sample.

A few counts support this clonotype. What antigen it recognizes has not been identified. No clone much larger than this one lies a single base away; base qualities are absent. The TCR was taken from a man aged 25 to 40 with Graves' ophthalmopathy. This sequence uses TRBV27 and TRBJ2-4; the D gene is perhaps TRBD2, from 6 matching bases. Specimen: blood. The encoded CDR3 is CASSLSFGGLAKNIQYF. The bases read TGTGCCAGCAGTTTATCGTTTGGGGGGTTAGCCAAAAACATTCAGTACTTC.